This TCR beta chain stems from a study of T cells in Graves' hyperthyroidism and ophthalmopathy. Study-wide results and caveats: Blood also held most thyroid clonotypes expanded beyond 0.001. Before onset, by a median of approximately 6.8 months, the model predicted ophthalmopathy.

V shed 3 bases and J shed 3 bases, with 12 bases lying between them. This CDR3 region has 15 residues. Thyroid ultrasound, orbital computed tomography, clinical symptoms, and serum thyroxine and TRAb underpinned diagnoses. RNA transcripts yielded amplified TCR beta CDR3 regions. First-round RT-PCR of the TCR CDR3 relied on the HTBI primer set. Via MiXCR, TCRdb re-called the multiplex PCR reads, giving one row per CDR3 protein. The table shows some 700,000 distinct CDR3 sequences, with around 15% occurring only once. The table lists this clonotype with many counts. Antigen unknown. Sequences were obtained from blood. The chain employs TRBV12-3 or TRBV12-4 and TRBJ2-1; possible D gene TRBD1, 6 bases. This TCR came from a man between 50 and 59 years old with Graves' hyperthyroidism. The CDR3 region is CASSLARDIYNEQFF. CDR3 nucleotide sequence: TGTGCCAGCAGTTTGGCCCGGGACATCTACAATGAGCAGTTCTTC.